Listed below are T cell receptor beta chains from one sample, sequenced in a study of T cell changes during pregnancy in multiple sclerosis. Assay: immunoSEQ multiplex PCR; the TCRdb copy retains only in-frame clones and omits some. The profile shows 55,000 to 95,000 clones, roughly nine tenths of them singletons. The specimen was peripheral blood, collected in the second trimester of pregnancy. These receptors were obtained from a female donor in good health, enrolled as a control in a pregnancy study. CDR3s include the opening cysteine and the closing phenylalanine or tryptophan. Each record gives: clone size, J gene, D gene, V gene, CDR3 protein, CDR3 DNA. The D gene is left open where the match is weak. A row's size may be missing; if present it is once, few, many or a size class.

NA TRBJ1-6 TRBD1 TRBV6-5 CASSSGDRVNSPLHF TGTGCCAGCAGTTCGGGGGACAGGGTTAATTCACCCCTCCACTTT
NA TRBJ1-2 TRBD1 TRBV9 CASSDGTAYGYTF TGTGCCAGCAGCGACGGGACAGCCTATGGCTACACCTTC
NA TRBJ1-1 NA TRBV7-6 CASSPQEGTEAFF TGTGCCAGCAGCCCTCAGGAGGGGACTGAAGCTTTCTTT
NA TRBJ1-1 TRBD1 TRBV7-6 CASSRQGKNTEAFF TGTGCCAGCAGCCGACAGGGTAAGAACACTGAAGCTTTCTTT
NA TRBJ2-2 NA TRBV6-5 CASGIGATGELFF TGTGCCAGCGGAATTGGGGCTACCGGGGAGCTGTTTTTT
NA TRBJ1-4 NA TRBV9 CASSVSTTTNEKLFF TGTGCCAGCAGCGTATCAACAACAACTAATGAAAAACTGTTTTTT
NA TRBJ1-1 TRBD1 TRBV10-2 CASSESRTGWGNTEAFF TGCGCCAGCAGTGAGTCGCGGACAGGGTGGGGAAACACTGAAGCTTTCTTT
once TRBJ2-1 NA TRBV7-3 CASSLGPDYNEQFF TGTGCCAGCAGCTTAGGGCCCGACTACAATGAGCAGTTCTTC
NA TRBJ2-3 TRBD2 TRBV9 CASGGDPSTDTQYF TGTGCCAGCGGGGGGGATCCTAGCACAGATACGCAGTATTTT
NA TRBJ2-3 TRBD2 TRBV13 CASSPPRGGTDTQYF TGTGCCAGCAGCCCCCCACGGGGGGGCACAGATACGCAGTATTTT
few TRBJ2-7 TRBD1 TRBV2 CASKGQGSSYEQYF TGTGCCAGCAAGGGACAGGGGTCCTCCTACGAGCAGTACTTC
NA TRBJ1-1 NA TRBV5-5 CASSFGELGEAFF TGTGCCAGCAGCTTTGGGGAGTTAGGAGAAGCTTTCTTT
NA TRBJ2-5 NA TRBV7-2 CASSLWRRTQYF TGTGCCAGCAGCTTATGGCGGAGGACCCAGTACTTC
NA TRBJ2-3 NA TRBV20-1 CSAARGDTQYF TGCAGTGCGGCGCGGGGAGATACGCAGTATTTT
NA TRBJ1-4 NA TRBV4-3 CASSQDRGAQNEKLFF TGCGCCAGCAGCCAAGATCGGGGGGCGCAGAATGAAAAACTGTTTTTT
NA TRBJ2-4 TRBD1 TRBV14 CASSITGTVAKNIQYF TGTGCCAGCAGTATTACCGGGACAGTAGCCAAAAACATTCAGTACTTC
NA TRBJ2-7 TRBD2 TRBV6-6 CASSPRGSGGFNEQYF TGTGCCAGCAGCCCCCGGGGTAGCGGGGGGTTTAACGAGCAGTACTTC
NA TRBJ2-5 TRBD1 TRBV19 CASSFSAGGPETQYF TGTGCCAGTAGTTTTTCGGCAGGGGGCCCAGAGACCCAGTACTTC